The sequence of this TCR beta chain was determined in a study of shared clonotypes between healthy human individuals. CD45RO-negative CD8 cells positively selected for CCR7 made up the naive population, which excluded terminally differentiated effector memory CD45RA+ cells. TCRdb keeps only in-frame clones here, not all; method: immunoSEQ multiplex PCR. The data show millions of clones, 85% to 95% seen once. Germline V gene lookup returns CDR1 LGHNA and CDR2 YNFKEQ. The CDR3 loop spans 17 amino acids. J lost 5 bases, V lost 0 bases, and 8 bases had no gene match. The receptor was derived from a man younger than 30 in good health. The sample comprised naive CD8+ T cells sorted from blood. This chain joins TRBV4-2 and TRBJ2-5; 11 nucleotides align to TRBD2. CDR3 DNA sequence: TGTGCCAGCAGCCAAGATCTACTAGCGGGAGTGGGGGAGACCCAGTACTTC. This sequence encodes CASSQDLLAGVGETQYF.